Following are 29 T cell receptor beta chains from one sample sequenced in a study of Graves' ophthalmopathy and Graves' hyperthyroidism (dated by TCRdb to the late 2010s). The sequencing machine was an Illumina HiSeq 2000. For repertoire sequencing, the TCR beta CDR3 regions were amplified from RNA transcripts. The first round was an RT-PCR using HTBI primers with the Qiagen OneStep RT-PCR kit, and this first round was followed by a second-round multiplex PCR, then size selection and purification. The public reads were quality trimmed at Q25 with fastp and then assembled into clones with MiXCR by TCRdb, keeping productive beta chains. Each entry merges the rows of one CDR3 protein and shows their most common DNA and genes. Recorded for this sample are more than 300,000 distinct CDR3 sequences; over 15% of them occurred a single time. The top ten clones comprise roughly 7% of the sample. The sequencing input was peripheral blood. The receptors originated from a woman in her late teens or twenties with stable Graves' hyperthyroidism. Donor details come from another sample of the same person, matched by shared clones.

As regards this clonotype: Relative to the germline gene, one junction end is altered; a read error may explain this. The chain is built from TRBV9 and TRBJ1-2, with TRBD1 as a possible D gene (5 bases). The germline V gene encodes CDR1 SGDLS and CDR2 YYNGEE. The CDR3 consists of 14 residues. The CDR3 region is CASTLRGEEYGYIF. The CDR3 DNA follows: TGTGCCAGCACCCTCCGAGGGGAAGAATATGGCTACATCTTC.

This clonotype was recorded many times. This sequence joins TRBV6-4 and TRBJ1-1; TRBD1 might be the D (5 bases). Germline CDR1 is MRHNA and CDR2 is SNTAGT. V lost 5 bases to trimming and J lost 5 bases, with 12 bases between them. CDR3 size: 13 residues. The CDR3 loop is CASSRQLTTEAFF. The CDR3 nucleotides read TGTGCCAGCAGTCGACAGTTAACAACTGAAGCTTTCTTT.

The chain joins TRBV20-1 to TRBJ1-6; D gene uncertain. Germline CDR1 reads DFQATT; CDR2 reads SNEGSKA (reference sequence). CDR3 length equals 15 residues. V dropped 0 bases and J dropped 4 bases, with 10 bases sitting between them. DNA of the CDR3: TGCAGTGCTAGAGAAACCGCGACGTATAATTCACCCCTCCACTTT. This translates into CSARETATYNSPLHF.

A few counts support this clonotype. The chain recombines TRBV4-2 with TRBJ2-7, with no clear D. The CDR3 spans 14 residues. V lost 1 base, J lost 3 bases, and 10 bases lay in between. In germline, CDR1 is LGHNA, CDR2 YNFKEQ. Here the CDR3 reads CASSQGSRLYEQYF. In nucleotides, the CDR3 is TGTGCCAGCAGCCAAGGAAGCCGACTCTACGAGCAGTACTTC.

This clonotype was seen only a few times. V gene TRBV20-1 combines with J gene TRBJ1-5, with TRBD1 identical over 11 bases. The ends lost 4 bases at V and 4 bases at J; junction bases unmatched: 12. The length of the CDR3 is 17 residues. Germline V gene lookup returns CDR1 DFQATT and CDR2 SNEGSKA (reference sequence). The CDR3 sequence is CSATGQGAFLGNQPQHF. The CDR3 DNA follows: TGCAGTGCTACCGGACAGGGGGCTTTCCTGGGGAATCAGCCCCAGCATTTT.

This chain uses TRBV12-3 or TRBV12-4 with TRBJ1-2; D is unclear. Trimming took 3 bases from V and 6 from J, leaving 8 bases between them. CDR3 length: 12 residues. For the CDR3, the DNA is TGTGCCAGCAGTTTCAGCACTAATGGCTACACCTTC. Protein sequence: CASSFSTNGYTF.

This clonotype showed up many times. The chain carries TRBV6-5 and TRBJ1-2; D is possibly TRBD1 (6 bases). The length of the CDR3 is 14 residues. Trimming pared 2 bases from V and 4 bases from J, leaving 11 bases between. The V gene's germline CDR1 is MNHEY and CDR2 SVGAGI. The CDR3 DNA is TGTGCCAGCAGTTACGATGGAGGGGGCTATGGCTACACCTTC. It translates to CASSYDGGGYGYTF.

The rearrangement joins TRBV18 to TRBJ1-5; 8 nucleotides match TRBD1. Germline V gives CDR1 KGHSH, CDR2 LQKENI. The CDR3 runs to 15 residues. After removal of 6 bases from V and 4 bases from J, the junction contained 8 bases not matched to a gene. CDR3 nucleotides: TGTGCCAGCTCTCAACGGGACAGGCCTAATCAGCCCCAGCATTTT. Protein sequence: CASSQRDRPNQPQHF.

This clonotype was observed many times. As DNA, the CDR3 is TGTGCCAGTACTGGAAGACAGGGAGCTAACTATGGCTACACCTTC. Encoded protein: CASTGRQGANYGYTF. The chain uses TRBV19 and TRBJ1-2; the match to TRBD1 covers 7 bases. The J segment lost 0 bases and the V segment lost 7 bases, leaving 8 bases of the junction unmatched. Looked up from germline, CDR1 is LNHDA and CDR2 is SQIVND (reference sequence). There are 15 residues in the CDR3.

Many counts were recorded for this clonotype. The V and J genes are TRBV12-3 or TRBV12-4 and TRBJ1-1; D remains ambiguous. The V end lost 7 bases, the J end lost 3 bases, and 15 bases lay between the germline ends. CDR3 size: 14 residues. As DNA, the CDR3 is TGTGCCAGCACCCAAAGGTCCCTCCACACTGAAGCTTTCTTT. Translation gives CASTQRSLHTEAFF.

This clonotype has at least ten counts. This chain uses TRBV15 with TRBJ2-5; D unresolved. Germline V gives CDR1 LNHNV, CDR2 YYDKDF (reference sequence). The CDR3 spans 14 residues. Trimming cost V 2 bases and J 1 base, with 8 bases left between them. The CDR3 DNA is TGTGCCACCAGCAGAACTATTAGCCAAGAGACCCAGTACTTC. It translates to CATSRTISQETQYF.

This clonotype has a handful of counts. The junction shows a germline mismatch at one end, possibly a read error. The genes are TRBV14 and TRBJ2-5; either TRBD1 or TRBD2 may supply D (6 bases each). CDR1 is SGHDN and CDR2 is FVKESK in the germline V gene. CDR3 length: 17 amino acids. CDR3 nucleotides: TGTGCCAGCAGCCAAATTGACACGTGGGGGGCTCAAGGGACCCAGTACTTC. Protein: CASSQIDTWGAQGTQYF.

Concerning this clonotype: A junction end diverges from the germline sequence, so it may reflect a read error. This sequence joins TRBV25-1 and TRBJ1-1; D gene ambiguous. The CDR3 totals 14 residues. The V gene's germline CDR1 is MGHDK and CDR2 SYGVNS. Here the CDR3 DNA reads TGTGCCAACAGTGAATCCGGCCGACACACTGAAGCTTTCTTT. Translated: CANSESGRHTEAFF.

In this sample, this clonotype turned up many times. The chain employs TRBV5-1 and TRBJ1-5; 12 bases align to TRBD1. Germline V gives CDR1 SGHRS, CDR2 YFSETQ. The CDR3 totals 14 residues. V shed 4 bases, J shed 7 bases, and the junction held 3 bases outside the gene matches. The CDR3 DNA sequence: TGCGCCAGCAGCACTGGGACAGGGGGCCAGCCCCAGCATTTT. Its protein product is CASSTGTGGQPQHF.

This clonotype was counted ten times or more. J is TRBJ2-7 and V is TRBV19; 9 bases match TRBD1. The CDR3 runs to 15 residues. Per the germline V gene, CDR1 is LNHDA and CDR2 is SQIVND (reference sequence). V was pared by 4 bases and J by 5 bases, with 9 bases of the junction left unmatched. CDR3 amino acids: CASSRTGTGHDEQYF. The CDR3 DNA follows: TGTGCCAGTAGTAGAACCGGGACAGGGCACGACGAGCAGTACTTC.

In its sample, this clonotype was seen many times. The chain is built from TRBV20-1 and TRBJ1-1; perhaps TRBD1 as D (6 bases). Germline V gene data show CDR1 as DFQATT and CDR2 as SNEGSKA (reference sequence). The CDR3 extends over 14 amino acids. Between the trimmed V and J ends, which lost 4 bases and 1 base, there was a span of 13 bases. CDR3 DNA sequence: TGCAGTGCTACAAGAGGGGGGGGGAACACTGAAGCTTTCTTT. Translated, it gives CSATRGGGNTEAFF.

The CDR3 reads CATSDPGRAGGYTF. DNA for the CDR3: TGTGCCACCAGTGACCCTGGAAGGGCGGGAGGCTACACCTTC. This chain uses TRBV24-1 with TRBJ1-2; the D is unclear. Deletions cut 4 bases from V and 8 bases from J, with 16 bases between. CDR3 length: 14 residues. Germline V lookup: CDR1 KGHDR, CDR2 SFDVKD.

This clonotype occurred many times. CDR3 coding DNA: TGTGCCAGCAGAAGGGTTTTCGACACTGAAGCTTTCTTT. The encoded protein is CASRRVFDTEAFF. The chain links TRBV6-5 to TRBJ1-1; D is uncertain. V lost 6 bases and J 3 bases, leaving 11 bases between the germline ends. This CDR3 is 13 amino acids long. Germline V gene data show CDR1 as MNHEY and CDR2 as SVGAGI.

This clonotype came up many times. The gene calls are TRBV5-1 and TRBJ2-7; 7 bases are shared with TRBD1. This CDR3 is built from 16 residues. Germline-derived CDR1 and CDR2 are SGHRS and YFSETQ. Trimming cost V 4 bases and J 5 bases; bases outside gene matches: 15. This CDR3 is CASSPAPLTGVHEQYF. The CDR3 DNA follows: TGCGCCAGCAGCCCGGCCCCACTAACAGGGGTCCACGAGCAGTACTTC.

This clonotype was counted many times. The rearrangement joins TRBV25-1 to TRBJ1-1, with D possibly matching TRBD1 (6 bases). V dropped 1 base and J dropped 5 bases, with 8 bases sitting between them. The germline V gene encodes CDR1 MGHDK and CDR2 SYGVNS. CDR3 length equals 13 residues. CDR3 loop: CASSEFDRTEAFF. The CDR3 DNA sequence: TGTGCCAGCAGTGAATTTGACAGGACTGAAGCTTTCTTT.

V gene TRBV28 combines with J gene TRBJ2-7; 7 bases align to TRBD1. The CDR3 runs 14 residues. CDR1 and CDR2 (germline): MDHEN, SYDVKM. V trimming: 6 bases; J trimming: 0 bases; junction bases outside the gene matches: 5. Here the CDR3 DNA reads TGTGCCAGCAGCAGACAGGGCTTCTCCTACGAGCAGTACTTC. It encodes CASSRQGFSYEQYF. Using reference TRBV28 and TRBJ2-7 for the parts outside the CDR3, the full variable domain is DVKVTQSSRYLVKRTGEKVFLECVQDMDHENMFWYRQDPGLGLRLIYFSYDVKMKEKGDIPEGYSVSREKKERFSLILESASTNQTSMYLCASSRQGFSYEQYFGPGTRLTVT.

This clonotype showed up many times. The V and J genes are TRBV7-8 and TRBJ2-7, with 9 bases that match TRBD1. Trimming took 2 bases from V and 4 from J; bases not matched to a gene: 12. This CDR3 has 17 amino acids. Per germline, CDR1 SGHVS and CDR2 FQNEAQ. CDR3 sequence (DNA): TGTGCCAGCAGCTTATTACCTCAGGGACAGGGTTTATACGAGCAGTACTTC. Amino acid sequence: CASSLLPQGQGLYEQYF.

This clonotype appeared a few times. A clone one base away is much larger, so this may be a read error. This chain links TRBV5-1 with TRBJ2-4; perhaps TRBD2 as D (5 bases). This CDR3 region has 14 residues. The germline V gene has CDR1 SGHRS and CDR2 YFSETQ. The CDR3 loop is CASSPGLARNIKYF. In DNA form, the CDR3 reads TGCGCCAGCAGCCCCGGACTGGCACGAAACATTAAGTACTTC.

This clonotype was counted only a few times. The CDR3 end shows no conserved phenylalanine or tryptophan, and so a read error is likely. J is TRBJ2-2 and V is TRBV14, with D uncertain. V lost 3 bases, J lost 6 bases, and 14 bases lay in between. This CDR3 is built from 15 residues. Per germline, CDR1 SGHDN and CDR2 FVKESK. DNA for the CDR3: TGTGCCAGCAGCCAGGTCCTAGGGAAAGCCGGGGAGCTGTTTCTT. It translates to CASSQVLGKAGELFL.

This clonotype has at least ten counts. The J gene is TRBJ1-6, the V gene TRBV7-6; 10 bases map to TRBD1. CDR1 is SGHVS, CDR2 FNYEAQ, per germline. Trimming at V came to 5 bases and at J to 13 bases, leaving 14 bases not matched to a gene. This CDR3 is 16 amino acids long. CDR3 residues: CASSRELGGQGVPLHF. The CDR3 DNA reads TGTGCCAGCAGCCGAGAGCTAGGAGGACAGGGGGTTCCCCTCCACTTT.

This clonotype appeared many times. In DNA, the CDR3 is TGTGCCAGCAGTTGGATGTCAGGTGAAGCTTTCTTT. Protein sequence: CASSWMSGEAFF. V usage is TRBV6-5 and J usage is TRBJ1-1; no definite D call. Germline CDR1 is MNHEY and CDR2 is SVGAGI. This CDR3 region has 12 residues. V was clipped by 4 bases and J by 7 bases, with 10 bases between them.

This clonotype occurred many times. CDR3 DNA: TGTGCCATCAGTGAGTCTGAGGGAGGAAAACTGTTTTTT. It codes for CAISESEGGKLFF. V is TRBV10-3 and J is TRBJ1-4; D is unclear. The V gene's germline CDR1 is ENHRY and CDR2 SYGVKD. Trimming took 0 bases from V and 10 from J, leaving 9 bases between them. This CDR3 has 13 residues.

This clonotype was counted ten times or more. This chain joins TRBV14 and TRBJ1-5; 9 nucleotides align to TRBD1. The germline CDR1 and CDR2 sequences are SGHDN and FVKESK. Trimming removed 4 bases from V and 5 bases from J; junction bases left unmatched: 18. This CDR3 is 19 amino acids long. The CDR3 here is CASSLRPGQGYFCYQPQHF. CDR3 DNA: TGTGCCAGCAGCCTTCGACCGGGACAGGGTTACTTCTGTTATCAGCCCCAGCATTTT.

The table lists this clonotype with many counts. The genes are TRBV6-5 and TRBJ2-6; the D gene is possibly TRBD1 (6 bases). The CDR3 consists of 16 residues. Germline lookup yields CDR1 MNHEY and CDR2 SVGAGI. V was shortened by 5 bases and J by 0 bases, with 11 bases between the two germline ends. The CDR3 protein is CASSTLTGSGANVLTF. CDR3 DNA sequence: TGTGCCAGCAGTACGCTGACAGGCTCTGGGGCCAACGTCCTGACTTTC.